The T cell receptor (beta chain) under discussion was sequenced for a study of T cells in Graves' hyperthyroidism and ophthalmopathy (dated by TCRdb to about 2019). For the wider study: Peripheral blood was sampled at the time of initial diagnosis, prior to any treatment. An independent validation cohort of under 20 hyperthyroidism patients and about 15 patients who later progressed to ophthalmopathy tested prospective prediction of ophthalmopathy. The approximately 98 discovery patients were randomly divided into training and test sets at a 7:3 ratio. After sampling, hyperthyroidism patients received methimazole starting at 30 mg daily, and ophthalmopathy patients received high-dose intravenous methylprednisolone. A discovery cohort of about 95 patients, roughly 45 with Graves' ophthalmopathy and roughly 59 with stable Graves' hyperthyroidism, was used to find distinguishing TCR V-J signatures. Thyroid tissue and blood T-cell repertoires from six or seven Graves' hyperthyroidism patients were also compared in the study. TCR Vbeta CDR3 sequencing of some 140 peripheral blood samples (roughly 41 ophthalmopathy, over 70 hyperthyroidism and approximately 17 progressor patients) is reported in the paper.

From its cysteine to its phenylalanine, the CDR3 spans 16 amino acids. The sequence is cut down to CDR3 DNA, 48 bases in frame from base 1. The germline V gene (reference sequence) gives CDR1 as SGHAT and CDR2 as FQDESV. The germline V and J ends show losses of 2 bases and 7 bases respectively, and no gene match explains 10 bases of the junction. In the ophthalmopathy patients, disease was moderately to severely active, with a Clinical Activity Score of 3 or more, a NOSPECS grade of 4 or more, and a duration of less than 3 months. Exclusion was applied to patients with uncontrolled infections, other autoimmune diseases, pregnancy or lactation. Diagnoses were based on clinical symptoms, serum thyroxine and TRAb, thyroid ultrasound and orbital computed tomography. PBMCs were separated from roughly 10 ml of fresh peripheral blood using Ficoll-Paque density gradient centrifugation. Trizol reagent was used to extract total RNA, and RNA quality was then checked on an Agilent 2100 Bioanalyzer.

Amplification of TCR beta CDR3 regions was carried out from RNA transcripts. The first round of RT-PCR for the TCR CDR3 was performed with the HTBI primer set and the Qiagen OneStep RT-PCR kit. Libraries were constructed in a second round of multiplex PCR, after which size selection and purification were carried out. Sequencing of the libraries was done on an Illumina HiSeq2000 using paired-end 100 bp reads. Per the original workflow: SOAPnuke was used to process the raw data, with reads discarded if the reads contained adapters or uncalled bases, had a mean Phred below 15, or lacked an exact constant-primer or identifier match. COPE v1.2.5 was used to merge the high-quality paired reads, and each unique nucleotide sequence was defined as a clonotype. MiTCR v1.1 was used to align clonotypes to the IMGT TRBV, TRBD and TRBJ reference segments. Only V-J combinations with frequency above 0.0001, covering approximately 99% of repertoires, were analysed. The TCS score was defined as the ratio of F50 (clonal expansion) to E x V (chaos), calculated using BLOSUM62-based TCRdist between CDR3 peptides within each V-J. Welch's t-statistics and random forest reduced fewer than 550 V-J features to about 12, which were used in a naive Bayes classifier (R e1071). Thyroid-blood repertoire similarity was quantified with the Morisita-Horn index. TCRdb ran its own pipeline on the public reads, namely fastp trimming at Q25 and MiXCR clone calling, and kept in-frame beta chains. Entries are consolidated by CDR3 protein sequence, retaining the most common genes and DNA. These V and J calls derive from TCRdb rather than the authors' analysis. Within this sample are hundreds of thousands of distinct CDR3 sequences, with roughly 15% of them counted one time only. Approximately 4.2% of the sample rests with the top ten.

Overall results and qualifications from the work: In validation, progression to ophthalmopathy was predicted by the model with nearly 71% sensitivity and roughly 76% specificity, a median of roughly 6 months before onset. Ophthalmopathy was separated from stable hyperthyroidism by a 13 V-J signature model, with about 86% sensitivity and roughly 84% specificity obtained in cross-validation and 80%/75% obtained in testing. Sample size was not statistically predetermined, and blinding of investigators to group allocation was not performed. Most expanded thyroid clonotypes (frequency above 0.001) were also detected in blood, a finding suggesting that blood repertoires may reflect thyroid immune responses.

This clonotype was seen only a few times. Its antigen is unknown. No qualities accompany the bases; no much larger clone lies one base away. The chain links TRBV11-1 with TRBJ2-2; a stretch of 7 junction bases matches TRBD2. The sequence came from a middle-aged woman with Graves' ophthalmopathy. Sequenced input: blood. The DNA sequence reads TGTGCCAGCAGCTTAAGCGGGGCGGGCCTCGGCGGGGAGCTGTTTTTT. Its product reads: CASSLSGAGLGGELFF. Here the CDR3 is joined to the reference TRBV11-1 and TRBJ2-2 genes, and the full variable domain is: EAEVAQSPRYKITEKSQAVAFWCDPISGHATLYWYRQILGQGPELLVQFQDESVVDDSQLPKDRFSAERLKGVDSTLKIQPAELGDSAMYLCASSLSGAGLGGELFFGEGSRLTVL.